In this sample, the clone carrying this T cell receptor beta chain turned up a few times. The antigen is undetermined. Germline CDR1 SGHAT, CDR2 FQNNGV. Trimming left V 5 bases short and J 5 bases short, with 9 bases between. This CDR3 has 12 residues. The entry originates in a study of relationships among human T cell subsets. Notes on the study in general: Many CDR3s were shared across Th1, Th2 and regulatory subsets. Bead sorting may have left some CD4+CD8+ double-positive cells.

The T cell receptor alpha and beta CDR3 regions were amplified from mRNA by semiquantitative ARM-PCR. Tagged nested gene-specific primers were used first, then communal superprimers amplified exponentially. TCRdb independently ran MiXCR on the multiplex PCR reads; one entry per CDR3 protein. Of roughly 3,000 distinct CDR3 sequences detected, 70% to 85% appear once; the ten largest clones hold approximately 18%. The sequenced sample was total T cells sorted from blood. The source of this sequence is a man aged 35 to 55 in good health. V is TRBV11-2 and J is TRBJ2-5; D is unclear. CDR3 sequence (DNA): TGTGCCAGCAGCCAAGCCCGGGAGACCCAGTACTTC. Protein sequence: CASSQARETQYF.